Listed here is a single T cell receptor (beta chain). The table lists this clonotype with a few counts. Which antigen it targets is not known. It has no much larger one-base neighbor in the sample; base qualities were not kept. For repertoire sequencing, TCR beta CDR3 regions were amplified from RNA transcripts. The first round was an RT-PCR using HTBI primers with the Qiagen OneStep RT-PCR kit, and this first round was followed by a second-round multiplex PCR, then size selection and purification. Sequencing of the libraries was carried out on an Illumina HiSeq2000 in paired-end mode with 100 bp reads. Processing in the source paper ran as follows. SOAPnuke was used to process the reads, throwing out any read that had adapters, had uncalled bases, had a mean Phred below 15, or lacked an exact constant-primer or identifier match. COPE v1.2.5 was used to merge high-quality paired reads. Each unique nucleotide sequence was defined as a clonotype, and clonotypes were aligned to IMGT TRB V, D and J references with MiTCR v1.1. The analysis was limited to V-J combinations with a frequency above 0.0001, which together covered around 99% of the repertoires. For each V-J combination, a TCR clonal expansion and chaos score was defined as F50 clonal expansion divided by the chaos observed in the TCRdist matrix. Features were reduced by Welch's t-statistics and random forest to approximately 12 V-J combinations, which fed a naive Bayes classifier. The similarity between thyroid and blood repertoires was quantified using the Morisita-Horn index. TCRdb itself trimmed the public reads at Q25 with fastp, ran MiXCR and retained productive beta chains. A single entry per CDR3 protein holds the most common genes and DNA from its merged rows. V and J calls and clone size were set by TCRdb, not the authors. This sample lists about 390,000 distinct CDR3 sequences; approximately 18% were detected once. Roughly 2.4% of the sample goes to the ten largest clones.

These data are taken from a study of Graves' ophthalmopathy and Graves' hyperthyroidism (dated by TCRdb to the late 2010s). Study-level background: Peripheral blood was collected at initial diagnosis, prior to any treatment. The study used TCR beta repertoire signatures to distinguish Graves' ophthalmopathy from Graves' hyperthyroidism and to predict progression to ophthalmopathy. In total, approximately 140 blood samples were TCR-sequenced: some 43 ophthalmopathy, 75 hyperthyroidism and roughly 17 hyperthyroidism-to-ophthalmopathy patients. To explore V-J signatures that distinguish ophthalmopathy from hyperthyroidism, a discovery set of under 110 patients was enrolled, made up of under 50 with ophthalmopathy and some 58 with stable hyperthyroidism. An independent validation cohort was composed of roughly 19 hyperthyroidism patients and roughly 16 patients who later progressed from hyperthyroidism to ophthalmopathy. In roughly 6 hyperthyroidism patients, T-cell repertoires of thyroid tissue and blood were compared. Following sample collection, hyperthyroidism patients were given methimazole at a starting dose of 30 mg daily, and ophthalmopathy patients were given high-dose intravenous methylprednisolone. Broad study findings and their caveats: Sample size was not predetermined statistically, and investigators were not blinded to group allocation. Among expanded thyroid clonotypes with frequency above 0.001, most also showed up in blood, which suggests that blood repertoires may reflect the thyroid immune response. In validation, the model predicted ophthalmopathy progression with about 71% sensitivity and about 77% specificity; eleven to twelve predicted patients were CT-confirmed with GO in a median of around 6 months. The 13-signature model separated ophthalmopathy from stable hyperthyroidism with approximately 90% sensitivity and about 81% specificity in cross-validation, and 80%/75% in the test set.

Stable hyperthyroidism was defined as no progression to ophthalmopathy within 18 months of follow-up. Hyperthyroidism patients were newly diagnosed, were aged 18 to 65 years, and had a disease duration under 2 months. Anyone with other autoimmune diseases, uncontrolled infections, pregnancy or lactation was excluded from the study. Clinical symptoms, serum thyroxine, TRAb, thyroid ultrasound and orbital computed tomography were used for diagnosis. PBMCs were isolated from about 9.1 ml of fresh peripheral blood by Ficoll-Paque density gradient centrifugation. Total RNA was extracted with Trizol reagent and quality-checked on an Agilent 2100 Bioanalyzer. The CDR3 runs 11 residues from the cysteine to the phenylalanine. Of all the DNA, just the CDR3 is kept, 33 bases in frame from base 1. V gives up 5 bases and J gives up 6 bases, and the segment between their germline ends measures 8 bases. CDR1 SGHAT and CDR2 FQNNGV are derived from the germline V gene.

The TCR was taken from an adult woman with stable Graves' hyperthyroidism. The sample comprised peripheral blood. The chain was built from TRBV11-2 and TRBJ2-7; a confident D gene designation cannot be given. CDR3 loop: CASSGRGEQYF. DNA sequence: TGTGCCAGCAGCGGCCGCGGCGAGCAGTACTTC.